The 3 T cell receptor beta chains in this list originate from one sample, sequenced in a study of blood T cell repertoires in COVID-19. Measured with immunoSEQ multiplex PCR; TCRdb has only the in-frame clones, and not every one. Found here are some 460,000 clones, 70% to 90% of them singletons; the top ten hold about 2%. Sequencing input: PBMCs or T cells enriched from blood (not recorded which). Source of these receptors: a young woman with acute COVID-19.

V usage is TRBV13 and J usage is TRBJ2-7; 10 bases map to TRBD2. Unmatched junction bases numbered 4, after V lost 0 bases and J lost 5 bases. The CDR3 length is 15 residues. The germline V gene encodes CDR1 PRHDT and CDR2 FYEKMQ (reference sequence). CDR3 coding DNA: TGTGCCAGCAGCTTAGGTGCTAGCGGGAGTCACGAGCAGTACTTC. Translated: CASSLGASGSHEQYF.

The V call is TRBV2, the J call TRBJ1-1; 7 bases are a match to TRBD1. Germline values: CDR1 SNHLY, CDR2 FYNNEI. The CDR3 loop spans 14 amino acids. J was trimmed by 1 base and V by 5 bases; bases with no gene match: 4. The CDR3 DNA is TGTGCCAGCAGTCGACAGGGAGAGAACACTGAAGCTTTCTTT. Its protein is CASSRQGENTEAFF.

The V and J genes are TRBV28 and TRBJ2-7; D might be TRBD1 (5 bases). V was trimmed by 1 base and J by 7 bases, leaving 11 bases between them. Germline V gives CDR1 MDHEN, CDR2 SYDVKM. This CDR3 is built from 13 residues. In DNA, the CDR3 is TGTGCCAGCAGTTTATTAGACAGTGCAGAGCAGTACTTC. As protein: CASSLLDSAEQYF.